This passage covers 26 T cell receptor beta chains from one sample sequenced in a study of response to subunit inactivated influenza vaccine (dated by TCRdb to the late 2010s). Library method: RT-PCR. The sample was run on an Illumina HiSeq 2500. TCRdb trimmed public reads at Q25 via fastp, called clones via MiXCR and kept in-frame beta chains. Each entry is one CDR3 protein sequence, shown with its most common DNA and genes. The sample table records 550,000 to 600,000 distinct CDR3 sequences; about 11% of these occur just once. The ten largest clones capture roughly a tenth of the sample. The source material was PBMCs from blood, sampled on the day of vaccination. Source of these receptors: a man aged 45 to 65 who received an inactivated influenza vaccine. Donor details come from another sample of the same person, matched by shared clones.

J is TRBJ2-7 and V is TRBV5-1, with TRBD2 matching over 9 bases. The germline V gene encodes CDR1 SGHRS and CDR2 YFSETQ. The V and J ends lost 4 bases and 2 bases, in that order; junction bases with no gene match: 10. This CDR3 comprises 16 residues. CDR3 region: CASSGRVGGGAYEQYF. The CDR3 DNA reads as TGCGCCAGCAGCGGAAGAGTGGGCGGGGGGGCCTACGAGCAGTACTTC.

This clonotype is a singleton in its sample. The chain couples TRBV28 to TRBJ2-5; tentatively, D is TRBD1 (5 bases). CDR1 is MDHEN, CDR2 SYDVKM, per germline. V was trimmed by 6 bases and J by 5 bases, leaving 13 bases between them. The CDR3 length is 13 residues. The CDR3 DNA reads as TGTGCCAGCAGCTTTTCCCCAGGGGAGACCCAGTACTTC. It yields the protein CASSFSPGETQYF.

The rearrangement uses TRBV25-1 and TRBJ1-3; D ambiguous. This CDR3 is built from 16 residues. V lost 0 bases and J lost 4, with 13 bases in between. In germline, CDR1 is MGHDK, CDR2 SYGVNS. The CDR3 loop reads CASSEYRWGPGNTIYF. CDR3 DNA: TGTGCCAGCAGTGAATACCGGTGGGGTCCCGGAAACACCATATATTTT.

The CDR3 here is CASSPGLINEQFF. The CDR3 DNA reads as TGTGCCAGCTCACCGGGACTCATCAATGAGCAGTTCTTC. The rearrangement links TRBV18 to TRBJ2-1; possibly TRBD2 for D (6 bases). The germline gives CDR1 KGHSH, CDR2 LQKENI. CDR3 size: 13 residues. V was clipped by 3 bases and J by 6 bases, with 9 bases between them.

Only a few counts were recorded for this clonotype. V gene TRBV6-2 or TRBV6-3 combines with J gene TRBJ1-1; no clear D. This CDR3 has 13 residues. Germline V gives CDR1 MNHEY, CDR2 SVGEGT. The V and J ends lost 5 bases and 2 bases respectively, with 9 bases between them. The CDR3 protein is CASSNTANTEAFF. CDR3 nucleotides: TGTGCCAGCAGTAATACGGCAAACACTGAAGCTTTCTTT.

The rearrangement links TRBV12-3 or TRBV12-4 to TRBJ2-7; D uncertain. The germline V and J ends were trimmed by 3 bases and 3 bases, with 18 bases remaining between them. This CDR3 comprises 16 residues. This CDR3 is CASSFGLSVIDYEQYF. The CDR3 DNA follows: TGTGCCAGCAGTTTTGGGCTATCGGTAATTGACTACGAGCAGTACTTC.

This clonotype was detected only a few times. This rearrangement joins TRBV28 to TRBJ2-7; no definite D call. Trimming took off 7 bases at V and 1 base at J, with 17 bases between the two ends. Germline assignment: CDR1 MDHEN and CDR2 SYDVKM. This CDR3 is built from 15 residues. The CDR3 loop reads CASKPGLLSSYEQYF. CDR3 coding DNA: TGTGCCAGCAAACCGGGCCTCCTTAGTTCCTACGAGCAGTACTTC. Full variable domain (rest looked up from reference TRBV28 and TRBJ2-7): DVKVTQSSRYLVKRTGEKVFLECVQDMDHENMFWYRQDPGLGLRLIYFSYDVKMKEKGDIPEGYSVSREKKERFSLILESASTNQTSMYLCASKPGLLSSYEQYFGPGTRLTVT.

This clonotype was seen a handful of times. V is TRBV9 and J is TRBJ2-3; 12 bases map to TRBD2. J was trimmed by 4 bases and V by 3 bases; bases with no gene match: 3. The germline V gene has CDR1 SGDLS and CDR2 YYNGEE. CDR3 length: 15 amino acids. The CDR3 nucleotides read TGTGCCAGCAGCGCCCTAGCGGGAGGGGCAGATACGCAGTATTTT. Amino acids: CASSALAGGADTQYF.

The chain couples TRBV7-8 to TRBJ2-4, with D possibly being TRBD1 or TRBD2 (5 bases each). CDR3 length: 17 residues. The V end was cut by 4 bases, the J end by 0 bases, with 16 bases between. Germline V gene data show CDR1 as SGHVS and CDR2 as FQNEAQ. CDR3 nucleotide sequence: TGTGCCAGCAGCTCAACTAACCCCGGGACAGCCAAAAACATTCAGTACTTC. Protein: CASSSTNPGTAKNIQYF.

The gene calls are TRBV6-5 and TRBJ1-5, with unresolved D. The germline V and J ends were trimmed by 0 bases and 3 bases, with 9 bases remaining between them. This CDR3 spans 15 amino acids. Germline values: CDR1 MNHEY, CDR2 SVGAGI. The CDR3 DNA follows: TGTGCCAGCAGTTACTCGAGACGGATCAATCAGCCCCAGCATTTT. It yields the protein CASSYSRRINQPQHF.

This clonotype was recorded at least ten times. The chain uses TRBV18 and TRBJ2-3; 9 nucleotides agree with TRBD1. Germline loops: CDR1 KGHSH, CDR2 LQKENI. V was clipped by 5 bases and J by 1 base; unmatched bases: 1. There are 14 residues in the CDR3. Here the CDR3 reads CASSRTGGTDTQYF. The CDR3, as DNA: TGTGCCAGCTCAAGGACAGGGGGCACAGATACGCAGTATTTT.

This chain joins TRBV12-3 or TRBV12-4 and TRBJ2-5; D is possibly TRBD2 (6 bases). V lost 5 bases and J lost 4, with 14 bases in between. The CDR3 loop spans 14 amino acids. Written as DNA, the CDR3 is TGTGCCAGCAGTGTTCGGCAGGGAGGAGAGACCCAGTACTTC. This sequence encodes CASSVRQGGETQYF.

The chain carries TRBV6-2 or TRBV6-3 and TRBJ2-7; 13 bases are shared with TRBD2. The CDR3 length is 15 residues. The V gene end was trimmed by 6 bases and the J gene end by 2 bases; junction bases not matched to a gene: 4. The germline CDR1 and CDR2 sequences are MNHEY and SVGEGT. This CDR3 is CASSWTSGGPYEQYF. CDR3 DNA sequence: TGTGCCAGCAGCTGGACTAGCGGGGGACCCTACGAGCAGTACTTC.

In this sample, this clonotype turned up a few times. The rearrangement links TRBV5-6 to TRBJ2-2; D is perhaps TRBD2 (5 bases). Germline V lookup: CDR1 SGHDT, CDR2 YYEEEE. This CDR3 has 14 amino acids. The V gene lost 1 base and the J gene lost 9 bases, with 13 bases spanning the gap. The CDR3 DNA sequence: TGTGCCAGCAGCTTGCGGGAATTCGGACGGGAGCTGTTTTTT. Its protein is CASSLREFGRELFF.

This clonotype showed up just a few times. The rearrangement joins TRBV7-9 to TRBJ1-3; D not certain. CDR3 length equals 12 residues. Trimming took off 3 bases at V and 4 bases at J, with 4 bases between the two ends. The germline gives CDR1 SEHNR, CDR2 FQNEAQ (reference sequence). The CDR3 DNA reads TGTGCCAGCAGCTTGGAGGGAAACACCATATATTTT. This encodes CASSLEGNTIYF.

The CDR3 sequence: CASRNEKAPWEQFF. Written as DNA, the CDR3 is TGTGCCAGCCGAAACGAAAAGGCCCCCTGGGAGCAGTTCTTC. The J gene is TRBJ2-1, the V gene TRBV6-2 or TRBV6-3; no clear D gene. Germline loops: CDR1 MNHEY, CDR2 SVGEGT. The CDR3 totals 14 residues. V lost 8 bases and J lost 10, with 21 bases in between.

This sequence joins TRBV12-3 or TRBV12-4 and TRBJ2-5; possibly TRBD1 for D (6 bases). This CDR3 contains 13 residues. V was trimmed by 3 bases and J by 8 bases, leaving 13 bases between them. DNA of the CDR3: TGTGCCAGCAGTTTGTTACAGGGCAAAACCCAGTACTTC. Translated, it gives CASSLLQGKTQYF.

The sample holds a few counts of this clonotype. The chain has TRBV28 and TRBJ2-1; no definite D call. The CDR3 has 14 residues. Germline V gene sequence: CDR1 MDHEN, CDR2 SYDVKM. Trimming took off 6 bases at V and 4 bases at J, with 13 bases between the two ends. In nucleotides, the CDR3 is TGTGCCAGCAGCCTTACCGGTCATTACAATGAGCAGTTCTTC. Encoded protein: CASSLTGHYNEQFF.

This clonotype was counted between two and nine times. V is TRBV6-2 or TRBV6-3 and J is TRBJ1-1, with D perhaps matching TRBD1 (5 bases). This CDR3 is built from 15 residues. The germline V gene encodes CDR1 MNHEY and CDR2 SVGEGT. Between the trimmed V and J ends, which lost 8 bases and 5 bases, there was a span of 21 bases. CDR3 in amino acids: CASRRFTQGGTEAFF. The CDR3 DNA reads as TGTGCCAGCCGTCGTTTTACTCAGGGCGGGACTGAAGCTTTCTTT.

This clonotype was counted a few times. The CDR3 protein is CASSLDYTEAFF. DNA for the CDR3: TGTGCCAGCAGCTTGGACTACACTGAAGCTTTCTTT. The rearrangement joins TRBV5-5 to TRBJ1-1; no clear D gene. The CDR3 covers 12 residues. Deletions cut 0 bases from V and 3 bases from J, with 3 bases between. The V gene's germline CDR1 is SGHKS and CDR2 YYEKEE (reference sequence).

There are many counts of this clonotype. The rearrangement uses TRBV5-1 and TRBJ2-2; TRBD1 is a possible D gene (6 bases). CDR1 is SGHRS, CDR2 YFSETQ, per germline. The V and J ends lost 5 bases and 8 bases respectively, with 16 bases between them. CDR3 size: 14 residues. CDR3 in amino acids: CASSYQGSEGELFF. Written as DNA, the CDR3 is TGCGCCAGCAGTTATCAGGGGAGCGAAGGGGAGCTGTTTTTT.

This clonotype was counted only a few times. The rearrangement joins TRBV7-2 to TRBJ1-1; 7 bases match TRBD1. The V gene end was trimmed by 5 bases and the J gene end by 4 bases; junction bases not matched to a gene: 10. In germline, CDR1 is SGHTA, CDR2 FQGNSA. The CDR3 is made up of 15 amino acids. The CDR3 DNA is TGTGCCAGCAGCCCCCGACAGGGCGGGTCCACTGAAGCTTTCTTT. It yields the protein CASSPRQGGSTEAFF.

This clonotype has more than one count but fewer than ten. The chain joins TRBV12-3 or TRBV12-4 to TRBJ2-5; 7 bases agree with TRBD1. V dropped 1 base and J dropped 5; count of bases not matched to a gene: 7. The CDR3 length is 15 residues. The CDR3 DNA reads TGTGCCAGCAGTTTAGGGACAGGCCTTCCGGAGACCCAGTACTTC. Encoded protein: CASSLGTGLPETQYF.

This clonotype was seen many times. V usage is TRBV7-9 and J usage is TRBJ2-5; 12 positions match TRBD2. With 5 bases clipped from V and 5 bases from J, the junction kept 9 bases outside the gene matches. CDR3 length: 16 residues. From germline, CDR1 is SEHNR and CDR2 FQNEAQ (reference sequence). This chain's CDR3 is CASSHRLAGESETQYF. CDR3 nucleotides: TGTGCCAGCAGCCATCGACTAGCGGGAGAGTCGGAGACCCAGTACTTC.

V gene TRBV11-2 combines with J gene TRBJ2-7; unclear D gene. The V gene lost 4 bases and the J gene lost 5 bases, with 9 bases spanning the gap. There are 12 residues in the CDR3. Germline V gives CDR1 SGHAT, CDR2 FQNNGV. CDR3 in DNA: TGTGCCAGCAGCTCCTCTGGACACGAGCAGTACTTC. This encodes CASSSSGHEQYF.

The chain couples TRBV6-1 to TRBJ2-3, with 11 bases aligning to TRBD2. The V gene's germline CDR1 is MNHNS and CDR2 SASEGT. Trimming removed 8 bases from V and 6 bases from J; junction bases left unmatched: 10. The CDR3 is made up of 15 amino acids. The CDR3 DNA reads as TGTGCCAGCTATAGATCCGGGACTAGCGGTGATACGCAGTATTTT. Its protein product is CASYRSGTSGDTQYF.